Reported below is one TCR beta chain. Its matching antigen is unknown. This entry comes from a study of T cell repertoires in cytomegalovirus infection. Study overall: It can be stated that public TCR beta signatures indicated CMV infection as well as a matching HLA type. Study-wide points: Dominant in the ex vivo response were TCR beta clonotypes restricted by HLA-C and specific for CMV. Identification of carriers of CMV plus the relevant HLA was achieved through cumulative public TCR beta family frequency.

TCRdb reanalysed the reads using MiXCR and keeps one entry per CDR3 protein. The sample holds some 600,000 distinct CDR3 sequences, around 24% seen once. This receptor was taken from a human donor in good health (CMV status not recorded). Some clones in this sample may be carry-over from other donors' samples. The specimen sequenced was CD8+ T cells from PBMCs.

CDR3 region: CASSPWTSGVWVQFF. The CDR3 DNA reads as TGTGCCAGCAGCCCTTGGACTAGCGGGGTATGGGTGCAGTTCTTC. This chain connects TRBV5-5 to TRBJ2-1; 12 bases fit TRBD2. This CDR3 has 15 residues. J lost 12 bases, V lost 4 bases, and 11 bases had no gene match. CDR1 and CDR2 from the germline V gene are SGHKS and YYEKEE (reference sequence).